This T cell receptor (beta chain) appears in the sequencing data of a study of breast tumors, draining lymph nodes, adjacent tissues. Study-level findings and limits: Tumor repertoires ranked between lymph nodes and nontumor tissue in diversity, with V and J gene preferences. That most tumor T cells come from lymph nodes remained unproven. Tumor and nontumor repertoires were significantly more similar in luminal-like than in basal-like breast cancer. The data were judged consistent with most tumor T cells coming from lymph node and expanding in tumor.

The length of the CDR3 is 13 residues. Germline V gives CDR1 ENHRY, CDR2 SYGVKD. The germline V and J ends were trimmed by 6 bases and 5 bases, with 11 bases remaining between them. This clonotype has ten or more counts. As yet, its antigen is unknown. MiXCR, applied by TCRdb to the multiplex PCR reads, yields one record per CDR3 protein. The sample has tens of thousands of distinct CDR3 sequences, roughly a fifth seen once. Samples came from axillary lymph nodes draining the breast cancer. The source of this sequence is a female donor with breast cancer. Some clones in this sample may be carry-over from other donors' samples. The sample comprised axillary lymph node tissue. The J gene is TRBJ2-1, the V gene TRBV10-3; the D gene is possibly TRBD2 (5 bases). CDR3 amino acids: CAIRRTEHNEQFF. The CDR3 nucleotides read TGTGCCATCAGAAGGACTGAACACAATGAGCAGTTCTTC.